Here is one TCR beta chain with its context. The data belong to a study of blood T cell repertoires in COVID-19. Study information: COVID-19 samples collected from the United States, Italy and Spain covered acute and convalescent phases. T cells, B-cell-depleted T cells, or PBMCs provided the cDNA or gDNA that served as material.

Per the original data handling: Amplification of reference gene primers provided the estimated nucleated cell counts. Clones were sequenced by immunoSEQ multiplex PCR, and TCRdb holds only the in-frame ones, with some missing. That table is the source of V, J and clone size, and D and trimming were worked out from the DNA. Among 100,000 to 150,000 clones listed, 84% were seen once. This CDR3 has 13 residues. With 0 bases removed from V and 4 bases from J, the gap between germline ends came to 6 bases. Germline CDR1 is SGHAT and CDR2 is FQNNGV. The chain links TRBV11-2 to TRBJ1-1; weak D call: TRBD1 (5 bases). The TCR comes from a man between 60 and 75 years old with acute or convalescent COVID-19. Sequencing was carried out using peripheral blood. CDR3 residues: CASSLERGTEAFF. In nucleotides, the CDR3 is TGTGCCAGCAGCTTAGAAAGGGGCACTGAAGCTTTCTTT.